This TCR beta chain originates from a study of identical twins. A single record per CDR3 protein comes from TCRdb applying MiXCR to the 5' RACE reads. In the table there are approximately 210,000 distinct CDR3 sequences, about 15% of which are singletons. In germline, CDR1 is SQVTM, CDR2 ANQGSEA. V lost 8 bases and J lost 2, with 11 bases in between. The CDR3 consists of 12 residues. The same data also contributed to another study, on T cells expressing NK-cell markers.

Sequencing was performed on CD8+ T cells sorted from blood. This TCR was recovered from a woman aged 18-29 years in good health. The chain is built from TRBV29-1 and TRBJ2-3; TRBD2 might be the D (5 bases). The CDR3 bases are TGCAGCAGCACCGGGATCACAGATACGCAGTATTTT. It translates to CSSTGITDTQYF.